The 22 T cell receptor beta chains reported below all come from one sample, sequenced in a study of Graves' ophthalmopathy and Graves' hyperthyroidism. Amplification targeted the TCR beta CDR3 regions, with RNA transcripts as the source material. Investigators did first-round RT-PCR with HTBI primers, then second-round multiplex PCR. TCRdb analysed the multiplex PCR reads with MiXCR anew, one entry per CDR3 protein. The sample holds about 600,000 distinct CDR3 sequences, under 45% seen once. The sequencing sample was made of peripheral blood or thyroid tissue (not recorded which). All receptors come from an adult man with Graves' hyperthyroidism.

The chain employs TRBV7-9 and TRBJ2-7; 8 bases line up with TRBD1. The J call is uncertain, as TRBJ2-1 better fits the DNA end. Germline V CDR1 and CDR2: SEHNR, FQNEAQ (reference sequence). This CDR3 has 15 amino acids. CDR3 sequence: CASSSGTGAYNEQFF. CDR3 DNA sequence: TGTGCCAGCAGCTCCGGGACAGGAGCCTACAATGAGCAGTTCTTC.

Many counts were recorded for this clonotype. The chain is built from TRBV28 and TRBJ1-6, with D hard to call. The V gene's germline CDR1 is MDHEN and CDR2 SYDVKM. The V gene lost 4 bases and the J gene lost 6 bases, with 13 bases spanning the gap. This CDR3 has 15 residues. This CDR3 is CASSYLDILNSPLHF. The DNA for the CDR3 is TGTGCCAGCAGTTACCTCGACATACTTAATTCACCCCTCCACTTT.

This rearrangement joins TRBV7-9 to TRBJ2-3; D is tentatively TRBD1 or TRBD2 (5 bases each). V was pared by 4 bases and J by 2 bases, with 10 bases between. The CDR3 has 14 residues. Germline values: CDR1 SEHNR, CDR2 FQNEAQ (reference sequence). CDR3 sequence reads: CASSWGSHTDTQYF. The CDR3 DNA is TGTGCCAGCAGCTGGGGGTCCCACACAGATACGCAGTATTTT. Full variable domain (missing parts from reference TRBV7-9 and TRBJ2-3): DTGVSQNPRHKITKRGQNVTFRCDPISEHNRLYWYRQTLGQGPEFLTYFQNEAQLEKSRLLSDRFSAERPKGSFSTLEIQRTEQGDSAMYLCASSWGSHTDTQYFGPGTRLTVL.

The count of this clonotype is one. The rearrangement links TRBV29-1 to TRBJ1-2; TRBD1 aligns across 7 bases. The CDR3 extends over 14 amino acids. V lost 0 bases and J lost 4; bases outside the gene matches: 5. Germline lookup yields CDR1 SQVTM and CDR2 ANQGSEA. The CDR3 DNA reads as TGCAGCGTTGAAGACCGGGACAGCGGCTATGGCTACACCTTC. Amino acids: CSVEDRDSGYGYTF.

The chain carries TRBV7-9 and TRBJ2-7; D might be TRBD1 (6 bases). The CDR3 sequence is 17 residues long. The V end was cut by 2 bases, the J end by 0 bases, with 17 bases between. Germline V gene data show CDR1 as SEHNR and CDR2 as FQNEAQ (reference sequence). CDR3 sequence (DNA): TGTGCCAGCAGCTTAAAAGGAGTGACGGACAGCTCCTACGAGCAGTACTTC. Translating it yields CASSLKGVTDSSYEQYF.

On this clonotype itself: A much larger clonotype is one base distant, so this may be a read error. The conserved phenylalanine or tryptophan normally closing the CDR3 is absent here, so this likely arose from a read error. This sequence joins TRBV6-5 and TRBJ1-6, with D possibly being TRBD1 (5 bases). The CDR3 is 16 residues long. Looked up from germline, CDR1 is MNHEY and CDR2 is SVGAGI. Trimming removed 0 bases at V and 9 bases at J, with 15 bases between. CDR3 sequence (DNA): TGTGCCAGCAGTTACTCGTTGGGGGGTGGAGGTTCACCCCTCCACCTT. Amino acids: CASSYSLGGGGSPLHL.

The rearrangement uses TRBV29-1 and TRBJ1-1, with D possibly matching TRBD1 (5 bases). The CDR3 totals 12 residues. Germline loops: CDR1 SQVTM, CDR2 ANQGSEA. V shed 6 bases and J shed 3 bases, with 11 bases lying between them. The CDR3, as DNA: TGCAGCGTAAAACAGGAGGACACTGAAGCTTTCTTT. Protein product: CSVKQEDTEAFF.

This clonotype came up many times. This chain joins TRBV11-2 and TRBJ2-7, with D uncertain. The length of the CDR3 is 12 residues. Germline V gives CDR1 SGHAT, CDR2 FQNNGV. V was clipped by 2 bases and J by 3 bases, with 5 bases between them. The CDR3 DNA is TGTGCCAGCAGCTTATATGTCTACGAGCAGTACTTC. This sequence encodes CASSLYVYEQYF. The entire variable domain, with the rest obtained from reference TRBV11-2 and TRBJ2-7, is as follows: EAGVAQSPRYKIIEKRQSVAFWCNPISGHATLYWYQQILGQGPKLLIQFQNNGVVDDSQLPKDRFSAERLKGVDSTLKIQPAKLEDSAVYLCASSLYVYEQYFGPGTRLTVT.

Ten or more counts support this clonotype. The J gene is TRBJ2-2, the V gene TRBV10-2; D tentatively fits TRBD1 or TRBD2 (5 bases each). Trimming took off 0 bases at V and 0 bases at J, with 11 bases between the two ends. The CDR3 totals 17 residues. Germline V gene lookup returns CDR1 WSHSY and CDR2 SAAADI. The CDR3 reads CASSESSGTANTGELFF. The CDR3 region has the DNA TGCGCCAGCAGTGAGTCATCCGGGACGGCGAACACCGGGGAGCTGTTTTTT.

With respect to this clonotype: Since a much larger clone is just one base distant, this may be a read error. V gene TRBV5-1 combines with J gene TRBJ2-7; D may be TRBD2 (5 bases). Germline values: CDR1 SGHRS, CDR2 YFSETQ. There are 16 residues in the CDR3. With 0 bases removed from V and 6 bases from J, the gap between germline ends came to 19 bases. The CDR3 DNA reads as TGCGCCAGCAGCTTGGACGGCCCGAGAGGGCTCAGCGAGCAGTACTTC. Translating gives CASSLDGPRGLSEQYF.

The sample holds many counts of this clonotype. CDR3 protein: CASSMTGGETQYF. The CDR3 DNA sequence: TGTGCCAGCAGTATGACAGGGGGGGAGACCCAGTACTTC. This chain links TRBV2 with TRBJ2-5, with 9 nucleotides matching TRBD1. The CDR3 has 13 residues. With 5 bases clipped from V and 5 bases from J, the junction kept 3 bases outside the gene matches. Per germline, CDR1 SNHLY and CDR2 FYNNEI.

The V gene is TRBV29-1, the J gene TRBJ1-2; 9 bases map to TRBD1. This CDR3 is 14 amino acids long. Germline V CDR1 and CDR2: SQVTM, ANQGSEA. The V and J ends lost 8 bases and 2 bases, in that order; junction bases with no gene match: 9. CDR3 residues: CSSPYRGQNYGYTF. DNA of the CDR3: TGCAGCAGTCCGTACAGGGGGCAGAACTATGGCTACACCTTC.

The V call is TRBV20-1, the J call TRBJ1-1, with D unclear. The germline V and J ends were trimmed by 2 bases and 1 base, with 8 bases remaining between them. Germline assignment: CDR1 DFQATT and CDR2 SNEGSKA (reference sequence). The CDR3 is 13 residues long. CDR3 loop: CSARRRGNTEAFF. The CDR3 coding sequence is TGCAGTGCTAGACGCCGGGGGAACACTGAAGCTTTCTTT.

The rearrangement joins TRBV24-1 to TRBJ2-5; D is perhaps TRBD1 or TRBD2 (5 bases each). The CDR3 has 15 residues. Trimming pared 11 bases from V and 1 base from J, leaving 19 bases between. Looked up from germline, CDR1 is KGHDR and CDR2 is SFDVKD. This CDR3 is CASYPRGRVQETQYF. CDR3 coding DNA: TGTGCCAGCTACCCACGGGGCAGGGTCCAAGAGACCCAGTACTTC.

The chain carries TRBV13 and TRBJ2-5; D gene unclear. The V gene's germline CDR1 is PRHDT and CDR2 FYEKMQ (reference sequence). CDR3 size: 17 residues. Trimming took off 1 base at V and 0 bases at J, with 15 bases between the two ends. The CDR3, as DNA: TGTGCCAGCAGCTTAGTTACGGCAGAACTGTACCAAGAGACCCAGTACTTC. This codes for CASSLVTAELYQETQYF.

This clonotype was seen at least ten times. The V gene is TRBV24-1, the J gene TRBJ1-1; D remains ambiguous. Germline assignment: CDR1 KGHDR and CDR2 SFDVKD. The CDR3 is 12 residues long. The V end lost 7 bases, the J end lost 2 bases, and 7 bases lay between the germline ends. CDR3 in amino acids: CATRSANTEAFF. Written as DNA, the CDR3 is TGTGCCACCAGATCAGCCAACACTGAAGCTTTCTTT.

Concerning this clonotype: Just one base apart from a much larger clone, this may be a read error. This chain uses TRBV7-9 with TRBJ2-2; 8 positions match TRBD2. Germline V lookup: CDR1 SEHNR, CDR2 FQNEAQ (reference sequence). This CDR3 is built from 18 residues. With V trimmed by 5 bases and J by 4 bases, 15 bases remained unmatched. The CDR3 bases are TGTGCCAGCAGCCTGAAACGGGGGGGTTCGGCGAGCACCGGGGAGCTGTTTTTT. Its translation is CASSLKRGGSASTGELFF.

This clonotype showed up just a few times. This chain connects TRBV2 to TRBJ1-3, with a weak D call TRBD1 (5 bases). Germline V CDR1 and CDR2: SNHLY, FYNNEI. Trimming cost V 8 bases and J 2 bases, with 13 bases left between them. The CDR3 consists of 14 residues. The CDR3 nucleotides are TGTGCCAGCGCAAGGGACCGACCTGGAAACACCATATATTTT. This encodes CASARDRPGNTIYF.

This clonotype was seen many times. The V gene is TRBV20-1, the J gene TRBJ1-1; D is unresolved. The length of the CDR3 is 14 residues. Germline CDR1 DFQATT, CDR2 SNEGSKA (reference sequence). Between the trimmed V and J ends, which lost 0 bases and 3 bases, there was a span of 11 bases. CDR3 residues: CSAREGVWDTEAFF. The CDR3 nucleotides are TGCAGTGCTAGAGAGGGAGTTTGGGACACTGAAGCTTTCTTT.

The table lists this clonotype with many counts. The chain is built from TRBV5-1 and TRBJ2-7, with 7 bases fitting TRBD2. The junction had 6 bases not matched to a gene; V was cut back by 0 bases and J by 0 bases. Germline CDR1 is SGHRS and CDR2 is YFSETQ. The CDR3 is made up of 16 amino acids. The CDR3 sequence is CASSLVRRESSYEQYF. The CDR3 region has the DNA TGCGCCAGCAGCTTGGTTCGGCGGGAGAGCTCCTACGAGCAGTACTTC.

CDR3 DNA sequence: TGCGCCAGCAGGCCGGGACTAGCGGGGGGCGAAAACACCGGGGAGCTGTTTTTT. This translates into CASRPGLAGGENTGELFF. The chain has TRBV10-2 and TRBJ2-2; 15 positions agree with TRBD2. The CDR3 is 18 residues long. Germline V CDR1 and CDR2: WSHSY, SAAADI. J lost 2 bases, V lost 6 bases, and 7 bases had no gene match.

This clonotype came up many times. V is TRBV2 and J is TRBJ2-5; 11 nucleotides agree with TRBD1. The CDR3 spans 16 residues. Germline V gene lookup returns CDR1 SNHLY and CDR2 FYNNEI. After removal of 6 bases from V and 1 base from J, the junction contained 7 bases not matched to a gene. The CDR3 DNA reads as TGTGCCAGCAGGCCGGGACAGGGGGATTTCCAAGAGACCCAGTACTTC. It translates to CASRPGQGDFQETQYF. The complete variable domain, with remaining parts taken from reference TRBV2 and TRBJ2-5, reads EPEVTQTPSHQVTQMGQEVILRCVPISNHLYFYWYRQILGQKVEFLVSFYNNEISEKSEIFDDQFSVERPDGSNFTLKIRSTKLEDSAMYFCASRPGQGDFQETQYFGPGTRLLVL.